The source of this T cell receptor (beta chain) is a study of Tregs in tolerant kidney transplant recipients. Clones were sequenced by immunoSEQ multiplex PCR, and TCRdb holds only the in-frame ones, with some missing. The data show roughly 80,000 clones, around 93% seen once. CD4+CD25+CD127- Tregs, CD4+CD25- non-Tregs, CD4 and CD8 cells were sorted. Before regulatory T cell sorting, thawed PBMCs rested overnight at 37°C in approximately 200 IU/ml IL-2. The study, taken as a whole, reports: Validation in larger populations is needed because few patients were studied.

Turning to this clone: Its antigen is not known.

This sample comprised Tregs from blood, obtained before the transplant. This clonotype originated in a human donor who received a combined kidney and bone marrow transplant.

The CDR3 nucleotides read TGTGCCAGCAGTAGTGGGACCACCTCCGGCTACGAGCAGTACTTC. Translating it yields CASSSGTTSGYEQYF. This chain connects TRBV6-1 to TRBJ2-7; D possibly uses TRBD1 or TRBD2 (5 bases each). CDR1 and CDR2 (germline): MNHNS, SASEGT. V lost 5 bases and J 3 bases, leaving 17 bases between the germline ends. The CDR3 length is 15 residues.